One T cell receptor beta chain is described in this entry. V was cut by 3 bases and J by 3 bases, with 17 bases left in between. This CDR3 spans 16 amino acids. Germline lookup yields CDR1 SGDLS and CDR2 YYNGEE. The sample comes from a study of blood T cell repertoires in COVID-19. Data came from immunoSEQ multiplex PCR; TCRdb stores just in-frame clones and leaves some out. The data show about 70,000 clones, 79% seen once. The receptor was isolated from a woman aged 60 to 75 with acute or convalescent COVID-19. The source material was peripheral blood. This sequence joins TRBV9 and TRBJ2-3; TRBD1 might be the D (6 bases). The CDR3 DNA is TGTGCCAGCAGCGATCCGAAACAGGGAAGAACAGATACGCAGTATTTT. This translates into CASSDPKQGRTDTQYF.